Included here is one T cell receptor (beta chain) sequence, with context. As originally analysed: Cell counts per sample came from amplifying reference gene primers. Sequenced by immunoSEQ multiplex PCR; TCRdb stores in-frame clones only, minus some. V, J and clone size derive from that table, while D and trimming were established from the DNA sequence. The data contain 25,000 to 35,000 clones, around 72% of them singletons. The data are from a study of blood T cell repertoires in COVID-19. In the study overall: Samples representing acute and convalescent COVID-19 were sourced from the United States, Italy and Spain. T cells, B-cell-depleted T cells, or PBMCs provided the cDNA or gDNA that served as material.

The germline CDR1 and CDR2 sequences are SNHLY and FYNNEI. This CDR3 comprises 15 residues. V lost 10 bases and J lost 0; bases outside the gene matches: 6. This chain connects TRBV2 to TRBJ2-7; TRBD2 matches 13 bases. The TCR originated in a boy aged 2-9 years with active or convalescent COVID-19. Sequencing was performed on peripheral blood. This CDR3 reads CATGTSGAVSYEQYF. The CDR3 DNA is TGTGCCACCGGGACTAGCGGGGCCGTCTCCTACGAGCAGTACTTC.